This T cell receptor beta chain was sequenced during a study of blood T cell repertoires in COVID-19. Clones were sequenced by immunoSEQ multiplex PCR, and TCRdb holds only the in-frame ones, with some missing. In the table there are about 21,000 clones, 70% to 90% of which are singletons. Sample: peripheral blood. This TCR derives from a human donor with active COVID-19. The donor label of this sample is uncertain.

CDR3 sequence: CASSGDGEREGGRGYTF. The DNA of the CDR3 is TGTGCCAGCAGCGGGGACGGCGAACGCGAGGGCGGGAGAGGCTACACCTTC. The V and J genes are TRBV7-9 and TRBJ1-2; D might be TRBD1 (5 bases). Germline assignment: CDR1 SEHNR and CDR2 FQNEAQ (reference sequence). V shed 5 bases and J shed 8 bases, with 27 bases lying between them. This CDR3 contains 17 residues.